This T cell receptor beta chain derives from a study of cytomegalovirus exposure and HLA in healthy donors. Worth noting for this clone: Its specificity is unknown.

Nominally healthy donors provided the samples, though records likely missed some immune exposures. General study results and limits: Around 18,000 TCR beta sequences were associated with HLA alleles at 0.05 false discovery rate in a later analysis. Analysis performed later showed TCR beta chains linked to HLA being more clonally expanded than equally common others. One later analysis reportedly identified an Asian-associated ancestry cluster that showed fewer N-insertions than the roughly 600-donor mean.

The primer mix had 60 Vbeta and 13 Jbeta primers. Some clones are missing from TCRdb's copy, which holds only in-frame ones; the method was immunoSEQ multiplex PCR. The sample contains some 150,000 clones, about 76% of which appear only once. The specimen was PBMCs. This clonotype was sampled from a male donor in good health and CMV-seronegative.

The CDR3 bases are TGTGCCAGCAGCTTATTGGGGGGGGCCTCCTACGAGCAGTACTTC. Encoded protein: CASSLLGGASYEQYF. V and J are TRBV7-6 and TRBJ2-7; possible D gene TRBD2, 7 bases. Trimming removed 2 bases from V and 0 bases from J, with 11 bases in between. CDR3 length: 15 residues. CDR1 and CDR2 from the germline V gene are SGHVS and FNYEAQ.